A single sample gave rise to the 28 T cell receptor beta chains below, sequenced in a study of PD-1 blockade in classical Hodgkin lymphoma. Clones were sequenced by immunoSEQ multiplex PCR, and TCRdb holds only the in-frame ones, with some missing. The table lists roughly 20,000 clones, roughly 80% of them singletons, with 6.5% to 8% in the top ten. As to time point: cycle 4 day 1 (C4D1), after 6 weeks of nivolumab. Every one of the patients relapsed after autologous stem cell transplantation (brentuximab vedotin exposure was variable). From thawed PBMCs, CD8+ T cells were isolated by magnetic negative selection. Sequenced material: CD8+ T cells from blood, taken before the fourth cycle of nivolumab. Receptors were obtained from a human donor with classical Hodgkin lymphoma.

V is TRBV7-8 and J is TRBJ2-7, with a weak D call TRBD2 (5 bases). CDR3 length: 13 residues. Germline V gives CDR1 SGHVS, CDR2 FQNEAQ. V was shortened by 4 bases and J by 3 bases, with 10 bases between the two germline ends. The CDR3 region is CASSYSRGYEQYF. The CDR3 bases are TGTGCCAGCAGCTACTCACGGGGCTACGAGCAGTACTTC.

V is TRBV27 and J is TRBJ1-1; D unresolved. The CDR3 contains 13 residues. Trimming removed 1 base at V and 2 bases at J, with 5 bases between. The germline CDR1 and CDR2 sequences are MNHEY and SMNVEV (reference sequence). Here the CDR3 DNA reads TGTGCCAGCAGTTTATTGAGTAACACTGAAGCTTTCTTT. This encodes CASSLLSNTEAFF.

This clone has only one observation. The J gene is TRBJ2-7, the V gene TRBV7-8; the D is unclear. CDR3 length: 11 amino acids. The V end lost 4 bases, the J end lost 3 bases, and 4 bases lay between the germline ends. Germline values: CDR1 SGHVS, CDR2 FQNEAQ. The CDR3 sequence is CASSSNYEQYF. The CDR3 region has the DNA TGTGCCAGCAGCTCCAACTACGAGCAGTACTTC.

This clone was detected once. This sequence joins TRBV6-5 and TRBJ2-7; TRBD2 matches at 15 bases. The CDR3 is 16 amino acids. CDR1 is MNHEY and CDR2 is SVGAGI in the germline V gene. V lost 2 bases, J lost 2 bases, and 1 base stayed unmatched. The DNA of the CDR3 is TGTGCCAGCAGTTACGGGACTAGCGGGGGGACCTACGAGCAGTACTTC. Translation: CASSYGTSGGTYEQYF.

The V gene is TRBV9, the J gene TRBJ1-5; D uncertain. V was cut by 0 bases and J by 5 bases, with 9 bases left in between. Per the germline V gene, CDR1 is SGDLS and CDR2 is YYNGEE. The CDR3 runs 14 residues. The CDR3 sequence is CASSVGGDYQPQHF. The CDR3 region has the DNA TGTGCCAGCAGCGTAGGCGGAGATTATCAGCCCCAGCATTTT.

The J gene is TRBJ2-1, the V gene TRBV11-2; D may be TRBD1 (6 bases). Germline CDR1 is SGHAT and CDR2 is FQNNGV. The V gene lost 1 base and the J gene lost 10 bases, with 17 bases spanning the gap. CDR3 size: 15 residues. CDR3 DNA sequence: TGTGCCAGCAGCTTAGTTACAGGGTTGGGGGTGGAGCAGTTCTTC. As protein: CASSLVTGLGVEQFF. The entire variable domain, with the rest obtained from reference TRBV11-2 and TRBJ2-1, is as follows: EAGVAQSPRYKIIEKRQSVAFWCNPISGHATLYWYQQILGQGPKLLIQFQNNGVVDDSQLPKDRFSAERLKGVDSTLKIQPAKLEDSAVYLCASSLVTGLGVEQFFGPGTRLTVL.

J is TRBJ1-3 and V is TRBV4-1; D remains unclear. CDR3 length: 15 amino acids. Trimming took off 0 bases at V and 4 bases at J, with 10 bases between the two ends. Per the germline V gene, CDR1 is MGHRA and CDR2 is YSYEKL. The CDR3 loop is CASSQDEVWGNTIYF. CDR3 bases: TGCGCCAGCAGCCAAGACGAGGTTTGGGGAAACACCATATATTTT.

The rearrangement links TRBV12-2 to TRBJ1-1. TRBV12-2 is designated a pseudogene. CDR3 length equals 15 residues. CDR3 nucleotide sequence: TGTGCAAGTCGCTTAGCGCTCGACGCCCTCACTGAAGCTTTCTTT. It yields the protein CASRLALDALTEAFF.

The V and J genes are TRBV6-5 and TRBJ2-7, with D possibly TRBD1 on 5 matching bases. The germline V gene encodes CDR1 MNHEY and CDR2 SVGAGI. The CDR3 has 15 amino acids. Trimming took 2 bases from V and 3 from J, leaving 14 bases between them. CDR3 region: CASSYGAGGLYEQYF. The CDR3 nucleotides read TGTGCCAGCAGTTACGGGGCAGGCGGTCTCTACGAGCAGTACTTC.

The J gene is TRBJ2-7, the V gene TRBV7-9; tentative D call: TRBD1 (6 bases). The V gene's germline CDR1 is SEHNR and CDR2 FQNEAQ (reference sequence). The CDR3 is 13 amino acids. Trimming removed 2 bases at V and 3 bases at J, with 8 bases between. As DNA, the CDR3 is TGTGCCAGCAGCTTACGACAGGACTACGAGCAGTACTTC. It specifies CASSLRQDYEQYF.

The rearrangement uses TRBV4-2 and TRBJ1-1, with no clear D. The CDR3 has 15 amino acids. The germline V gene has CDR1 LGHNA and CDR2 YNFKEQ. V was cut by 7 bases and J by 1 base, with 16 bases left in between. In DNA, the CDR3 is TGTGCCAGCACCCTAGCTTCCGCCTCGAACACTGAAGCTTTCTTT. The encoded protein is CASTLASASNTEAFF.

The CDR3 loop reads CASSLRSQVETQYF. CDR3 DNA: TGTGCCAGCAGCTTACGGAGCCAGGTGGAGACCCAGTACTTC. The rearrangement links TRBV7-9 to TRBJ2-5; D remains ambiguous. V was trimmed by 2 bases and J by 5 bases, leaving 12 bases between them. Germline V gene sequence: CDR1 SEHNR, CDR2 FQNEAQ (reference sequence). This CDR3 is 14 amino acids long.

The chain employs TRBV4-3 and TRBJ2-5; TRBD2 matches at 12 bases. This CDR3 spans 18 amino acids. V gave up 0 bases and J gave up 5 bases; unmatched junction bases: 10. Germline CDR1 is LGHNA and CDR2 is YSLEER. The CDR3 DNA is TGCGCCAGCAGCCAAGATCTAGCGGGGGGGCCCCGCCGGGAGACCCAGTACTTC. The encoded protein is CASSQDLAGGPRRETQYF.

A remark on this clone: The missing conserved phenylalanine or tryptophan at the end of this CDR3 makes a read error likely. No DNA is shown, since the ends of the CDR3 on it are uncertain; the CDR3 is the one TCRdb lists. The chain couples TRBV7-8 to TRBJ1-1. The CDR3 has 13 amino acids, counting both end residues. Germline CDR1 is SGHVS and CDR2 is FQNEAQ. CDR3 loop: CASSLAFTSTPSI.

The rearrangement uses TRBV7-6 and TRBJ2-5; 7 bases line up with TRBD2. V was pared by 1 base and J by 2 bases, with 4 bases of the junction left unmatched. The CDR3 has 15 residues. Germline-derived CDR1 and CDR2 are SGHVS and FNYEAQ. The CDR3 coding sequence is TGTGCCAGCAGCTTAGGGGGGGGACCTCAAGAGACCCAGTACTTC. This sequence encodes CASSLGGGPQETQYF.

This chain uses TRBV4-1 with TRBJ1-5; the D gene is possibly TRBD1 (6 bases). The length of the CDR3 is 15 residues. The V end lost 0 bases, the J end lost 9 bases, and 15 bases lay between the germline ends. Germline V lookup: CDR1 MGHRA, CDR2 YSYEKL. CDR3 sequence: CASSQEGAGVGPQHF. The CDR3 nucleotides are TGCGCCAGCAGCCAAGAAGGGGCAGGGGTTGGGCCCCAGCATTTT.

The chain is built from TRBV5-4 and TRBJ1-2, with D maybe TRBD1 (5 bases). The germline V and J ends were trimmed by 1 base and 4 bases, with 14 bases remaining between them. CDR3 length: 15 residues. Germline values: CDR1 SGHNT, CDR2 YYREEE (reference sequence). CDR3 nucleotides: TGTGCCAGCAGCTTGTCGGGGCAGAACCTCTATGGCTACACCTTC. As protein: CASSLSGQNLYGYTF.

The chain uses TRBV6-6 and TRBJ2-5; perhaps D is TRBD1 or TRBD2 (6 bases each). V was cut by 2 bases and J by 9 bases, with 13 bases left in between. CDR1 and CDR2 (germline): MNHNY, SVGAGI (reference sequence). This CDR3 contains 13 residues. This CDR3 reads CASSYTGAAPQYF. DNA of the CDR3: TGTGCCAGCAGTTACACGGGGGCCGCCCCCCAGTACTTC.

The V call is TRBV2, the J call TRBJ2-5, with D hard to call. CDR3 length equals 15 residues. The V end lost 7 bases, the J end lost 0 bases, and 15 bases lay between the germline ends. Germline CDR1 and CDR2: SNHLY and FYNNEI. CDR3 sequence: CASKRSSLNQETQYF. Here the CDR3 DNA reads TGTGCCAGCAAAAGATCGTCGTTGAACCAAGAGACCCAGTACTTC. The full variable domain, with the rest looked up from reference TRBV2 and TRBJ2-5, is EPEVTQTPSHQVTQMGQEVILRCVPISNHLYFYWYRQILGQKVEFLVSFYNNEISEKSEIFDDQFSVERPDGSNFTLKIRSTKLEDSAMYFCASKRSSLNQETQYFGPGTRLLVL.

Judged by abundance, this clone is large. The V and J genes are TRBV29-1 and TRBJ1-2; perhaps TRBD1 as D (5 bases). Trimming shortened V by 7 bases and J by 6 bases, and 12 bases separated the two germline ends. The CDR3 spans 11 residues. Germline CDR1 reads SQVTM; CDR2 reads ANQGSEA. CDR3 residues: CSGAWGDGYTF. The CDR3 DNA sequence: TGCAGCGGGGCGTGGGGCGATGGCTACACCTTC.

The chain has TRBV6-5 and TRBJ2-2, with a possible D match to TRBD2 (5 bases). Germline values: CDR1 MNHEY, CDR2 SVGAGI. The CDR3 runs to 14 residues. The V gene lost 5 bases and the J gene lost 4 bases, with 11 bases spanning the gap. The CDR3 sequence is CASSGSLVTGELFF. Written as DNA, the CDR3 is TGTGCCAGCAGTGGGAGTTTGGTCACCGGGGAGCTGTTTTTT.

The rearrangement uses TRBV4-3 and TRBJ2-7; D gene ambiguous. V was pared by 1 base and J by 2 bases, with 6 bases between. CDR3 size: 13 residues. CDR1 and CDR2 from the germline V gene are LGHNA and YSLEER. This CDR3 is CASSQGSTYEQYF. In DNA, the CDR3 is TGCGCCAGCAGCCAAGGCAGCACCTACGAGCAGTACTTC.

The chain recombines TRBV5-1 with TRBJ2-7; 13 bases agree with TRBD2. V dropped 3 bases and J dropped 4; count of bases not matched to a gene: 4. This CDR3 contains 15 residues. Germline V CDR1 and CDR2: SGHRS, YFSETQ. CDR3 sequence (DNA): TGCGCCAGCAGCTGGGGGACTAGCGGGGCTTACGAGCAGTACTTC. Encoded protein: CASSWGTSGAYEQYF.

DNA of the CDR3: TGTGCCAGCAGCTTGGGGACAGGGGCTGGCTACACCTTC. Amino acids: CASSLGTGAGYTF. The chain is built from TRBV11-2 and TRBJ1-2, with 10 bases that match TRBD1. CDR1 and CDR2 (germline): SGHAT, FQNNGV. The CDR3 covers 13 residues. The junction had 2 bases not matched to a gene; V was cut back by 3 bases and J by 7 bases.

The chain joins TRBV4-3 to TRBJ2-3; 9 bases map to TRBD1. The CDR3 has 18 residues. Germline V gene data show CDR1 as LGHNA and CDR2 as YSLEER. V lost 2 bases to trimming and J lost 2 bases; unmatched junction nucleotides: 11. The CDR3 reads CASSQSPQGAANTDTQYF. In DNA, the CDR3 is TGCGCCAGCAGCCAATCCCCACAGGGGGCAGCTAACACAGATACGCAGTATTTT.

V is TRBV29-1 and J is TRBJ2-1; 7 bases are shared with TRBD1. The CDR3 loop spans 11 amino acids. The V and J ends lost 3 bases and 10 bases, in that order; junction bases with no gene match: 3. Germline lookup yields CDR1 SQVTM and CDR2 ANQGSEA. CDR3 region: CSVEGTAEQFF. The CDR3, as DNA: TGCAGCGTTGAGGGGACAGCCGAGCAGTTCTTC.

This chain links TRBV5-8 with TRBJ1-2, with D maybe TRBD1 (5 bases). There are 15 residues in the CDR3. Trimming left V 1 base short and J 3 bases short, with 13 bases between. In germline, CDR1 is SGHTS, CDR2 YDEGEE. CDR3 amino acids: CASSLWMGLYYGYTF. As DNA, the CDR3 is TGTGCCAGCAGCTTGTGGATGGGGCTCTACTATGGCTACACCTTC. The full variable domain, completed using reference TRBV5-8 and TRBJ1-2, is EAGVTQSPTHLIKTRGQQATLRCSPISGHTSVYWYQQALGLGLQFLLWYDEGEERNRGNFPPRFSGRQFPNYSSELNVNALELEDSALYLCASSLWMGLYYGYTFGSGTRLTVV.

This clone has only one observation. The chain uses TRBV29-1 and TRBJ1-1, with TRBD1 identical over 7 bases. The CDR3 totals 16 residues. Germline assignment: CDR1 SQVTM and CDR2 ANQGSEA. J was trimmed by 0 bases and V by 4 bases; bases with no gene match: 11. The CDR3 region is CSVVGDRVILNTEAFF. The CDR3 DNA reads as TGCAGCGTTGTGGGCGACAGGGTGATTTTGAACACTGAAGCTTTCTTT.